This TCR beta chain was identified in a study of blood T cell repertoires in COVID-19. The assay was immunoSEQ multiplex PCR, and TCRdb's table has in-frame clones only and misses some. The table records approximately 250,000 clones, approximately 80% of them present only once. Material for sequencing was peripheral blood. The TCR comes from a human donor in a cohort sampled during active COVID-19.

Here the CDR3 reads CASRPDRGEGYTF. DNA of the CDR3: TGCGCCAGCAGGCCTGACAGGGGGGAGGGCTACACCTTC. This rearrangement joins TRBV5-1 to TRBJ1-2, with 9 bases fitting TRBD1. The germline V gene encodes CDR1 SGHRS and CDR2 YFSETQ. V lost 5 bases to trimming and J lost 8 bases; unmatched junction nucleotides: 7. This CDR3 comprises 13 residues.